This T cell receptor (beta chain) was sequenced during a study of T-cell reconstitution after alpha-beta-depleted transplantation in children. CDR3 length: 16 residues. Unmatched junction bases numbered 4, after V lost 2 bases and J lost 1 base. Preparing the TCRbeta library involved the use of unique molecular identifiers. One entry per CDR3 protein, called by TCRdb with MiXCR from the PCR reads. The table includes some 200,000 distinct CDR3 sequences, about 9.6% detected once. This clonotype was seen ten or more times. Source: PBMCs from the stem cell graft donor, taken from the stem cell graft. The receptor's source is a human donor who donated a stem cell graft to a child with SCID. This rearrangement joins TRBV12-3 or TRBV12-4 to TRBJ2-5; the match to TRBD1 covers 10 bases. CDR3 DNA sequence: TGTGCCAGCAGTTTAAGGGACAGGGGATCCCAAGAGACCCAGTACTTC. It encodes CASSLRDRGSQETQYF.